This section outlines one TCR beta chain sequence together with its context. These data originate in a study of blood T cell repertoires in COVID-19. Background on the study: Samples came from the United States, Italy and Spain, spanning acute and convalescent COVID-19. The cDNA or gDNA used as material had been derived from T cells, B-cell-depleted T cells, or PBMCs.

TCRdb's copy holds only in-frame clones and misses some; the assay was immunoSEQ multiplex PCR. The sample yields some 390,000 clones, around 90% seen once. This CDR3 contains 16 residues. In germline, CDR1 is SGHDT, CDR2 YYEEEE. V lost 0 bases to trimming and J lost 6 bases, with 16 bases between them. This receptor was taken from a human donor in a cohort sampled during active COVID-19. This chain joins TRBV5-6 and TRBJ2-1; a possible D gene is TRBD1 (6 bases). Material: peripheral blood. In DNA form, the CDR3 reads TGTGCCAGCAGCTTGGGCAAAACAGGGAAGGGCAATGAGCAGTTCTTC. It translates to CASSLGKTGKGNEQFF.